This record concerns one T cell receptor beta chain sequence. Its antigen remains unidentified. This entry comes from a study of cytomegalovirus exposure and HLA in healthy donors. Study-wide background: A subsequent analysis reported that the roughly 120 validation repertoires were produced on the same platform that had also been used for the roughly 670 first-cohort repertoires.

The method was immunoSEQ multiplex PCR; TCRdb's version includes in-frame clones alone and lacks a portion of them. This sample has about 82,000 clones, with about 92% found just once. The CDR3 has 13 amino acids. The germline gives CDR1 SQVTM, CDR2 ANQGSEA. The V and J ends lost 3 bases and 2 bases respectively, with 10 bases between them. Overall study results and limits: Cytomegalovirus association was assigned to 170 or so TCR beta chains.

The sample taken for sequencing was PBMCs. The gene calls are TRBV29-1 and TRBJ1-1; D may be TRBD1 (6 bases). The receptor was derived from a young man in good health and CMV-seronegative. Here the CDR3 DNA reads TGCAGCGTTGACGCGGGGGCTAACACTGAAGCTTTCTTT. It specifies CSVDAGANTEAFF. The full variable domain, rest sourced from reference TRBV29-1 and TRBJ1-1, is SAVISQKPSRDICQRGTSLTIQCQVDSQVTMMFWYRQQPGQSLTLIATANQGSEATYESGFVIDKFPISRPNLTFSTLTVSNMSPEDSSIYLCSVDAGANTEAFFGQGTRLTVV.